This T cell receptor (beta chain) was profiled in a study of a mutant IDH1 vaccine in newly diagnosed glioma. Study background: Earlier treatment was radiotherapy, temozolomide, or both, with most getting both.

The V end lost 4 bases, the J end lost 1 base, and 11 bases lay between the germline ends. Germline V gene data show CDR1 as SNHLY and CDR2 as FYNNEI. This CDR3 has 15 amino acids. The time point was: week 5, during vaccination. It was 300 ug of mutant IDH1 20-mer peptide that made up each vaccine dose, given with topical imiquimod. In regard to this clone: Its antigen remains unknown.

Clones were sequenced by immunoSEQ multiplex PCR, and TCRdb holds only the in-frame ones, with some missing. The repertoire has roughly 50,000 clones, approximately 80% of them found once; the top ten carry 3% to 3.5%. The origin of this receptor is a young woman with glioma. Some clones in this sample may be carry-over from other donors' samples. The chain employs TRBV2 and TRBJ1-5; maybe TRBD1 (6 bases). The sequencing here drew on PBMCs, taken from a glioma patient whose treatment included an IDH1 peptide vaccine. The CDR3 spells CASSAGGASNQPQHF. As DNA, the CDR3 is TGTGCCAGCAGTGCGGGGGGCGCGAGCAATCAGCCCCAGCATTTT. The full variable domain, in which reference TRBV2 and TRBJ1-5 provide the parts outside the CDR3, is EPEVTQTPSHQVTQMGQEVILRCVPISNHLYFYWYRQILGQKVEFLVSFYNNEISEKSEIFDDQFSVERPDGSNFTLKIRSTKLEDSAMYFCASSAGGASNQPQHFGDGTRLSIL.